In this sample, the clone carrying this T cell receptor beta chain turned up a few times. TCRdb re-called the PCR reads with MiXCR, one entry per CDR3 protein. Found here are hundreds of thousands of distinct CDR3 sequences, about 25% of them singletons; the top ten hold about 0.73%. A CD8+CD4-CCR7+CD45RA+ gate was used to sort naive CD8 T cells. This entry is derived from a study of molecular identifiers for immune sequencing clone quantification. This CDR3 region has 14 residues. CDR1 and CDR2 from the germline V gene are LNHDA and SQIVND (reference sequence). V shed 7 bases and J 5 bases; nucleotides not matched to a gene: 6.

The sequenced material came from naive CD8+ T cells from blood, with Jurkat cell RNA spiked in. The subset here: FACS-sorted CD8+CD4-CCR7+CD45RA+ naive T cells. The sequence was obtained from a human donor in good health. Some libraries in this study had Jurkat cell RNA spiked in. V and J are TRBV19 and TRBJ2-7; the match to TRBD2 covers 12 bases. The CDR3 DNA reads as TGTGCCAGTAAGACTAGCGGGGGTGCTCACGAGCAGTACTTC. It codes for CASKTSGGAHEQYF.